This TCR beta chain stems from a study of cytomegalovirus exposure and HLA in healthy donors. Overall study findings and caveats: Later analysis associated a missense DCLRE1C variant with TCR beta V- and J-gene trimming.

60 Vbeta and 13 Jbeta primers were used in PCR. Assay: immunoSEQ multiplex PCR; the TCRdb copy retains only in-frame clones and omits some. The sample contains 150,000 or so clones, approximately 73% of which appear only once. At collection, donors were nominally healthy, but unrecorded immune exposures were probable. This clone was found a few times. Its antigen is still unknown. CDR3 length: 17 amino acids. Germline CDR1 reads LNHDA; CDR2 reads SQIVND (reference sequence). The ends were cut back, 3 bases at V and 0 bases at J, with 15 bases in the middle. This clonotype was sampled from a woman aged 18-30 years in good health and CMV-seronegative. The sequencing sample was made of PBMCs. The V and J genes are TRBV19 and TRBJ2-1; weak D call: TRBD1 (5 bases). CDR3 loop: CASSIQRQTSSYNEQFF. As DNA, the CDR3 is TGTGCCAGTAGTATCCAAAGACAGACGAGCTCCTACAATGAGCAGTTCTTC. The whole variable domain, remainder taken from reference TRBV19 and TRBJ2-1, is DGGITQSPKYLFRKEGQNVTLSCEQNLNHDAMYWYRQDPGQGLRLIYYSQIVNDFQKGDIAEGYSVSREKKESFPLTVTSAQKNPTAFYLCASSIQRQTSSYNEQFFGPGTRLTVL.